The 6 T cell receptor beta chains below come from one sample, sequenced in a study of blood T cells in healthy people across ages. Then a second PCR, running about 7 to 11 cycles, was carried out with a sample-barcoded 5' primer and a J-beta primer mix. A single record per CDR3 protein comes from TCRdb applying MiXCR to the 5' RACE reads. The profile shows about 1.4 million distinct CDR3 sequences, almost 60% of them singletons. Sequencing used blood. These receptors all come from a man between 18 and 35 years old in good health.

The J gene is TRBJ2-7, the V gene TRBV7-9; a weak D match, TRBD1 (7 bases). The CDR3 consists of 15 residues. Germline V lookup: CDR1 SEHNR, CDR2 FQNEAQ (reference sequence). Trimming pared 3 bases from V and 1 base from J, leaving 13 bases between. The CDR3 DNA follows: TGTGCCAGCAGCTTCTGGACAGGAGGGTCCTACGAGCAGTACTTC. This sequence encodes CASSFWTGGSYEQYF.

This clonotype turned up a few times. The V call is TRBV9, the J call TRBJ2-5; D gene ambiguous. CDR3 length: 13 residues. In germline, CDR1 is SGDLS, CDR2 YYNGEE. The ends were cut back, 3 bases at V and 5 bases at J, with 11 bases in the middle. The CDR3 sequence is CASSASIGETQYF. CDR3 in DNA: TGTGCCAGCAGCGCTTCAATAGGGGAGACCCAGTACTTC.

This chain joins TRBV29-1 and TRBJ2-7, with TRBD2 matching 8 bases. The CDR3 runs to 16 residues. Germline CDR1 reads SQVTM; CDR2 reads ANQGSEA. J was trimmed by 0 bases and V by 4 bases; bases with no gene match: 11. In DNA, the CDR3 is TGCAGCGTTGGAGGGTCACTAGCGGAAAGCTCCTACGAGCAGTACTTC. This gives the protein CSVGGSLAESSYEQYF.

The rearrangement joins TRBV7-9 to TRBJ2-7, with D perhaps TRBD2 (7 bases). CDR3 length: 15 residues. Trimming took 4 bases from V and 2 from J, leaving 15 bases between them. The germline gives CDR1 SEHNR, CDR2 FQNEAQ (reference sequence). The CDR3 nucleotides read TGTGCCAGCAGCTACAGGGAGGGCAGCCCCTACGAGCAGTACTTC. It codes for CASSYREGSPYEQYF.

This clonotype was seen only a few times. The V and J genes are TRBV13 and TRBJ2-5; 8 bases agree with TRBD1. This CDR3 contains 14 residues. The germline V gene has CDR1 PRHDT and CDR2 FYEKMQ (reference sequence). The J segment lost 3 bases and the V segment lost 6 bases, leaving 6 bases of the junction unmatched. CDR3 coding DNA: TGTGCCAGCAGTTTGAGGACAGGGAAAGAGACCCAGTACTTC. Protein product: CASSLRTGKETQYF.

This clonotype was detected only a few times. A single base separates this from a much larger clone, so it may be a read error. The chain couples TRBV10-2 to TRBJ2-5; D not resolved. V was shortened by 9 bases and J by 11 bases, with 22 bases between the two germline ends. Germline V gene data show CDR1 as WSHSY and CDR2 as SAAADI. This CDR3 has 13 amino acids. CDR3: CASGSIAGNEQYF. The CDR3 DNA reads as TGCGCCAGTGGGTCTATAGCCGGTAATGAGCAGTACTTC.